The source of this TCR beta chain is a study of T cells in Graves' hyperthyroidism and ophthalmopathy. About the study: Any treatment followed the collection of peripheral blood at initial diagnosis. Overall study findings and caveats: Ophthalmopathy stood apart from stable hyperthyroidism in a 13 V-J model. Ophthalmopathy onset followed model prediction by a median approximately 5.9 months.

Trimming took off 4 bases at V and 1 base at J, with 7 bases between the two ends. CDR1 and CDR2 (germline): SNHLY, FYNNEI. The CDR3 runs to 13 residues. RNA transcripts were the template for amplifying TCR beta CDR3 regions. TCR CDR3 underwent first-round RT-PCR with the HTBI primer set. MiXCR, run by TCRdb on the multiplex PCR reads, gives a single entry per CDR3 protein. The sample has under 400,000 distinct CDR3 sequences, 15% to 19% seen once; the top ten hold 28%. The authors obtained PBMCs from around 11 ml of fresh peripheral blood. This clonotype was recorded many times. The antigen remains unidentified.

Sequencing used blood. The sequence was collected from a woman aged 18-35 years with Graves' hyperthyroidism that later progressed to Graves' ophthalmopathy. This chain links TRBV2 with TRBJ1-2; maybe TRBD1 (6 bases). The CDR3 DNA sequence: TGTGCCAGCAGTGGGGACAATAACTATGGCTACACCTTC. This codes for CASSGDNNYGYTF.